A single sample gave rise to the 21 T cell receptor beta chains below, sequenced in a study of T cells in localized non-small cell lung cancer (dated by TCRdb to the early 2020s). Library construction relied on the immunoSEQ multiplex PCR assay. TCRdb's version of the immuneACCESS table is confined to in-frame rearrangements and falls short of the full clone set. An unresolved V gene accounts for under half of the shortfall where checked; the remainder is of unknown origin. Across this sample there are some 1,100 clones, with roughly 29% seen only once. The ten largest account for 15% to 20% of the sample. The sample was lung tumor tissue, taken before any cancer treatment. Receptor source: a female donor older than 55 with stage III squamous cell lung carcinoma.

The chain links TRBV6-8 to TRBJ1-1; 8 bases are a match to TRBD1. The germline V gene encodes CDR1 MNHGY and CDR2 SAAAGT. Trimming cost V 10 bases and J 4 bases; bases outside gene matches: 8. The CDR3 has 13 amino acids. The CDR3 protein is CAMEDREGTEAFF. Written as DNA, the CDR3 is TGTGCCATGGAGGACAGGGAGGGCACTGAAGCTTTCTTT.

The rearrangement joins TRBV14 to TRBJ1-1, with a possible D match to TRBD1 (5 bases). Trimming shortened V by 4 bases and J by 1 base, and 7 bases separated the two germline ends. Germline assignment: CDR1 SGHDN and CDR2 FVKESK. The CDR3 spans 13 residues. The CDR3: CASSRQRNTEAFF. CDR3 in DNA: TGTGCCAGCAGCCGACAGAGGAACACTGAAGCTTTCTTT.

The V and J genes are TRBV6-8 and TRBJ1-1, with a possible D match to TRBD1 (5 bases). The V end was cut by 7 bases, the J end by 5 bases, with 29 bases between. Germline-derived CDR1 and CDR2 are MNHGY and SAAAGT. The CDR3 runs to 18 residues. CDR3 nucleotides: TGTGCCAGCACCCGTCGGCCAGGGACGAGAATGAGTAGGACTGAAGCTTTCTTT. Translating gives CASTRRPGTRMSRTEAFF.

The chain's CDR3 is CASSLKLAGGADTQYF. The CDR3 coding sequence is TGCGCCAGCAGCCTAAAACTAGCGGGGGGCGCAGATACGCAGTATTTT. The chain couples TRBV5-1 to TRBJ2-3; 12 bases align to TRBD2. From germline, CDR1 is SGHRS and CDR2 YFSETQ. CDR3 size: 16 residues. Losses at the gene ends were 4 bases for V and 4 bases for J; bases not matched to a gene: 7.

The chain has TRBV30 and TRBJ2-1; D gene ambiguous. The V gene lost 4 bases and the J gene lost 4 bases, with 11 bases spanning the gap. The CDR3 is 13 amino acids. Germline V gene data show CDR1 as GTSNPN and CDR2 as SVGIG (reference sequence). In DNA form, the CDR3 reads TGTGCCTGGACGGTCAGTTCATACAATGAGCAGTTCTTC. Encoded protein: CAWTVSSYNEQFF.

This clone came up a few times. The chain is built from TRBV11-3 and TRBJ2-2; 10 bases line up with TRBD2. The CDR3 runs to 16 residues. Trimming took 5 bases from V and 1 from J; bases not matched to a gene: 4. The V gene's germline CDR1 is SGHNT and CDR2 YENEEA. CDR3 nucleotide sequence: TGTGCCAGCAGCGCCTTAGCGGGAGGGAACACCGGGGAGCTGTTTTTT. Protein sequence: CASSALAGGNTGELFF.

The chain couples TRBV5-1 to TRBJ1-6, with D unresolved. The CDR3 sequence is 17 residues long. Germline lookup yields CDR1 SGHRS and CDR2 YFSETQ. The V end lost 4 bases, the J end lost 8 bases, and 22 bases lay between the germline ends. The CDR3: CASSHLPLTGSDSPLHF. The CDR3 region has the DNA TGCGCCAGCAGCCACCTCCCTCTTACCGGATCGGATTCACCCCTCCACTTT. The full variable domain, rest sourced from reference TRBV5-1 and TRBJ1-6, is KAGVTQTPRYLIKTRGQQVTLSCSPISGHRSVSWYQQTPGQGLQFLFEYFSETQRNKGNFPGRFSGRQFSNSRSEMNVSTLELGDSALYLCASSHLPLTGSDSPLHFGNGTRLTVT.

This clone was seen a handful of times. V is TRBV19 and J is TRBJ1-3; D unclear. V lost 0 bases and J lost 2, with 5 bases in between. The length of the CDR3 is 14 residues. CDR1 and CDR2 from the germline V gene are LNHDA and SQIVND (reference sequence). The CDR3 nucleotides are TGTGCCAGTAGTATAGATCTGGCTGGAAACACCATATATTTT. Its translation: CASSIDLAGNTIYF.

The chain links TRBV6-8 to TRBJ2-7; D possibly corresponds to TRBD2 (5 bases). Trimming cost V 0 bases and J 1 base, with 7 bases left between them. In germline, CDR1 is MNHGY, CDR2 SAAAGT. The CDR3 consists of 14 residues. The CDR3 DNA is TGTGCCAGCAGTTACTCAAGAGGGTCCTACGAGCAGTACTTC. The encoded protein is CASSYSRGSYEQYF.

The chain employs TRBV15 and TRBJ2-3; 8 bases align to TRBD2. Germline values: CDR1 LNHNV, CDR2 YYDKDF (reference sequence). The CDR3 has 14 residues. The J segment lost 5 bases and the V segment lost 3 bases, leaving 4 bases of the junction unmatched. For the CDR3, the DNA is TGTGCCACCAGCAGCAACGGGAGGGGAGATACGCAGTATTTT. Its protein product is CATSSNGRGDTQYF.

V is TRBV19 and J is TRBJ1-5, with 10 bases lining up with TRBD1. CDR1 and CDR2 from the germline V gene are LNHDA and SQIVND (reference sequence). Trimming took 4 bases from V and 3 from J; bases not matched to a gene: 6. This CDR3 contains 16 residues. The CDR3 nucleotides are TGTGCCAGTAGTAACCGGGACAGGGGCTTCAATCAGCCCCAGCATTTT. Amino acids: CASSNRDRGFNQPQHF.

There are a few counts of this clone. CDR3 residues: CASSYDRGLNTEAFF. CDR3 nucleotides: TGTGCCAGCAGTTACGATCGGGGGTTGAACACTGAAGCTTTCTTT. V and J are TRBV6-8 and TRBJ1-1; D possibly corresponds to TRBD1 (5 bases). This CDR3 is built from 15 residues. V was pared by 2 bases and J by 0 bases, with 10 bases between. Germline V gene sequence: CDR1 MNHGY, CDR2 SAAAGT.

This chain uses TRBV6-8 with TRBJ1-2, with 9 bases matching TRBD1. J lost 4 bases, V lost 5 bases, and 5 bases had no gene match. The CDR3 has 14 residues. Per germline, CDR1 MNHGY and CDR2 SAAAGT. The CDR3 DNA reads TGTGCCAGCAGTCCAGGGACAGGGACCTATGGCTACACCTTC. This codes for CASSPGTGTYGYTF.

The rearrangement uses TRBV6-8 and TRBJ2-7; perhaps TRBD1 as D (6 bases). From germline, CDR1 is MNHGY and CDR2 SAAAGT. The V end lost 6 bases, the J end lost 7 bases, and 19 bases lay between the germline ends. This CDR3 comprises 14 residues. CDR3 in amino acids: CASSPTRGQSEQYF. In DNA form, the CDR3 reads TGTGCCAGCAGCCCCACTCGTGGACAGAGTGAGCAGTACTTC.

This clone has only a few counts. The rearrangement links TRBV11-3 to TRBJ1-1; 12 positions match TRBD1. Germline loops: CDR1 SGHNT, CDR2 YENEEA. Germline trimming cut 5 bases from V and 4 bases from J; bases unmatched to any gene: 11. The CDR3 contains 17 residues. Here the CDR3 reads CASSRGTGGTGATEAFF. The CDR3, as DNA: TGTGCCAGCAGCCGGGGGACAGGGGGCACTGGGGCCACTGAAGCTTTCTTT.

The chain combines TRBV5-1 with TRBJ2-1; D perhaps matches TRBD2 (6 bases). Trimming removed 5 bases from V and 4 bases from J, with 19 bases in between. Germline assignment: CDR1 SGHRS and CDR2 YFSETQ. This CDR3 contains 16 residues. The CDR3 coding sequence is TGCGCCAGCAGTTATGGTACCGGGACTTCATACAATGAGCAGTTCTTC. It translates to CASSYGTGTSYNEQFF.

This clone rates as medium-sized. At one boundary the junction diverges from the germline segment, which might be a read error. This chain joins TRBV6-1 and TRBJ2-4, with D possibly TRBD1 on 5 matching bases. Germline V gene data show CDR1 as MNHNS and CDR2 as SASEGT. The CDR3 totals 15 residues. CDR3 nucleotides: TGTGCCATCAGTGAAGGGGCGGTAGCCAAAAACATTCAGTACTTC. Protein: CAISEGAVAKNIQYF.

The genes are TRBV10-3 and TRBJ2-1, with TRBD2 identical over 10 bases. CDR1 and CDR2 from the germline V gene are ENHRY and SYGVKD. CDR3 length equals 16 residues. V dropped 0 bases and J dropped 9; count of bases not matched to a gene: 8. The CDR3 loop reads CAISESFSGRLSEQFF. The CDR3 DNA follows: TGTGCCATCAGTGAGTCGTTTAGCGGGAGGCTTAGTGAGCAGTTCTTC.

This clone was picked up a small number of times. The genes are TRBV5-1 and TRBJ2-2, with TRBD1 as a possible D gene (6 bases). The V end was cut by 3 bases, the J end by 0 bases, with 9 bases between. Germline V CDR1 and CDR2: SGHRS, YFSETQ. This CDR3 has 15 residues. The CDR3 loop is CASSSGQSNTGELFF. The CDR3 DNA follows: TGCGCCAGCAGCTCAGGACAGTCGAACACCGGGGAGCTGTTTTTT.

This clone turned up a few times. The chain carries TRBV14 and TRBJ2-2; no firm D call. The CDR3 runs 13 residues. Germline loops: CDR1 SGHDN, CDR2 FVKESK. Deletions cut 1 base from V and 6 bases from J, with 6 bases between. CDR3 in DNA: TGTGCCAGCAGCCAAGTTCATTCCGGGGAGCTGTTTTTT. Protein: CASSQVHSGELFF.

The genes are TRBV19 and TRBJ2-2, with TRBD1 matching 11 bases. V dropped 1 base and J dropped 4; count of bases not matched to a gene: 5. The germline gives CDR1 LNHDA, CDR2 SQIVND (reference sequence). This CDR3 region has 17 residues. The CDR3 spells CASSIGAGTGGTGELFF. DNA for the CDR3: TGTGCCAGTAGTATAGGCGCCGGGACAGGGGGCACCGGGGAGCTGTTTTTT.